This T cell receptor (beta chain) originates from a study of blood T cells in healthy people across ages. There were healthy Caucasian individuals from Russia, aged about 6 to 90, serving as donors. A second PCR, run for roughly 7 to 12 cycles, used a sample-barcoded 5' primer plus a J-beta primer mix. MiXCR, run by TCRdb on the 5' RACE reads, gives a single entry per CDR3 protein. The profile covers 800,000 to 950,000 distinct CDR3 sequences, with about 48% appearing a single time and under 15% taken by the ten largest. The CDR3 is made up of 18 amino acids. Germline trimming cut 3 bases from V and 0 bases from J; bases unmatched to any gene: 12. CDR1 is LGHDT and CDR2 is YNNKEL in the germline V gene (reference sequence).

The gene calls are TRBV3-1 and TRBJ2-5; 8 bases align to TRBD2. Sequenced: blood. The clonotype was recovered from a man between 25 and 39 years old in good health. CDR3 protein: CASSQRYSGDSYQETQYF. The CDR3 bases are TGTGCCAGCAGCCAGCGATATAGCGGGGACTCCTACCAAGAGACCCAGTACTTC.